This T cell receptor beta chain was captured by sequencing in a study of blood T cell repertoires in COVID-19. Clones were read by immunoSEQ multiplex PCR, and TCRdb kept only the in-frame ones, dropping some. The sample holds fewer than 700,000 clones, roughly nine tenths seen once. The Seattle patients, enrolled during active infection, were followed longitudinally. V was trimmed by 5 bases and J by 0 bases, leaving 7 bases between them. CDR1 is SGHVS, CDR2 FQNEAQ, per germline. The CDR3 has 14 residues. Material: peripheral blood. The V and J genes are TRBV7-8 and TRBJ1-4; D gene unclear. The sequence derives from a woman between 45 and 65 years old with COVID-19, enrolled during active disease. CDR3 region: CASSPRATNEKLFF. The CDR3 coding sequence is TGTGCCAGCAGCCCCCGTGCAACTAATGAAAAACTGTTTTTT.